Sequencing of this T cell receptor beta chain was carried out in a study of OX40 agonist ivuxolimab in advanced cancers. About the full investigation: The costimulatory receptor OX40 (CD134) was targeted by ivuxolimab, a fully human IgG2 agonistic monoclonal antibody. Intravenous ivuxolimab was administered to patients every 2 weeks at six dose levels: 0.01, 0.1, 0.3, 1.5, 3 and 10 mg/kg. Of the approximately 50 dose-escalation patients, hepatocellular carcinoma was present in around 20, melanoma in some 15, renal cell carcinoma in 9 and head and neck cancer in 9. The dose-escalation cohort was around 84% male with a mean age of roughly 60 years, ranging from roughly 23 to 85. Prior anti-PD-1, anti-PD-L1 or anti-CTLA-4 therapy was permitted, and 40% to 50% of dose-escalation patients had received checkpoint inhibitors. Partial responses occurred in three dose-escalation patients: two with cutaneous melanoma and one with hepatocellular carcinoma. The purpose of peripheral TCRbeta sequencing was to test whether ivuxolimab changed TCR sequence diversity and led to clonal T-cell expansion. The paper reports the monotherapy dose-escalation portion (N of about 50 patients) of the phase I ivuxolimab trial.

Genomic DNA was extracted from sorted cells for sequencing of the TCRbeta CDR3 region. The immunoSEQ Assay was used to sequence the TCRbeta CDR3 regions. TCRdb re-hosts the immuneACCESS table, in-frame sequences only. Its copies lack some clones; in the studies checked, an unresolved V gene accounts for under half of them, and the cause for the rest is not known. Within this sample are approximately 100,000 clones, with roughly 87% of them counted one time only. Of the sample, 1.5% to 2% falls within the top ten clones. Overall results and qualifications from the work: Low levels of normalized T-cell clonal expansion were also shown by some nonresponding patients. The antigen specificity of the peripheral T cells that underwent clonal expansion was not determined. In the 0.1-3.0 mg/kg groups, partial responders had among the lowest normalized peripheral clonal expansion, particularly in CD8+ T cells. After ivuxolimab, CD8+ T cells had more expanded clones than CD4+ T cells on average. At doses of 0.1 to 3.0 mg/kg, clonal expansion of both CD4+ and CD8+ T cells in blood was seen between baseline and week 6.

This clone showed up just once. This clone's antigen is unknown. Base qualities are not provided; no much larger clone lies one nucleotide away. Patients with a history of autoimmune disease or receiving systemic immunosuppression were excluded from the trial. In every dose cohort, peripheral blood was drawn for TCR sequencing at baseline, cycle 4 day 1, and cycle 7 day 1. The samples were taken from a phase I, first-in-human, multicenter, open-label dose-escalation trial of ivuxolimab. Adults with locally advanced or metastatic melanoma, renal cell carcinoma, hepatocellular carcinoma or head and neck squamous cell carcinoma were enrolled in the trial. Before TCR sequencing, CD4+ T cells and CD8+ T cells from peripheral blood were sorted into separate populations. From a lookup of the germline V gene, CDR1 and CDR2 are SGHTA and FQGNSA. V and J are truncated by 5 bases and 2 bases respectively, leaving an intervening sequence of 21 bases. From the cysteine through the phenylalanine, the CDR3 covers 17 amino acids. Only CDR3 DNA remains: 51 bases, in frame from the first base.

The specimen comprised CD4+ or CD8+ T cells sorted from blood, sampled in a trial of the OX40 agonist ivuxolimab. The rearranged chain carries TRBV7-2 and TRBJ2-5; tentative D gene TRBD1, with 6 bases matching. The clonotype originates from an adult with an advanced solid tumor such as melanoma, head and neck, liver or kidney cancer. The sequenced DNA is TGTGCCAGCAGCAAAATAGGGACACCCATCAAACAAGAGACCCAGTACTTC. This translates into CASSKIGTPIKQETQYF.